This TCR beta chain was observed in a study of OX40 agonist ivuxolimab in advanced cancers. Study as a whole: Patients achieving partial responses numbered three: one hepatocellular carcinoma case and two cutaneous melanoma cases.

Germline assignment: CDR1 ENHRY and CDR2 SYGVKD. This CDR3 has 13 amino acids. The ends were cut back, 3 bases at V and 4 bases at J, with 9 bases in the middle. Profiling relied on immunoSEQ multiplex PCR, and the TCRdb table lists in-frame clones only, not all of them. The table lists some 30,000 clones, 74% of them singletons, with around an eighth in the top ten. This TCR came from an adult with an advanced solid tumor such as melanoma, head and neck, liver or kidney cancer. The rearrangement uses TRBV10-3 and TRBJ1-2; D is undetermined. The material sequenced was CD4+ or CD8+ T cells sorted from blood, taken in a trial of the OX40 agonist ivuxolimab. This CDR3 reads CAISDGQPYGYTF. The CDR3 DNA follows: TGTGCCATCAGTGATGGGCAGCCCTATGGCTACACCTTC.